This T cell receptor beta chain is from a study of Graves' ophthalmopathy and Graves' hyperthyroidism. Study-level results: Most expanded clonotypes from thyroid (those above 0.001 frequency) were also found in blood. Researchers report that a 13-signature model separated ophthalmopathy from stable hyperthyroidism, posting less than 90% sensitivity and more than 70% specificity. As the model predicted ophthalmopathy progression, it achieved a sensitivity of 70.59% and a specificity of more than 72%.

This CDR3 contains 15 residues. With 0 bases removed from V and 5 bases from J, the gap between germline ends came to 16 bases. Looked up from germline, CDR1 is DFQATT and CDR2 is SNEGSKA (reference sequence). From RNA, the CDR3 regions of TCR beta chains were amplified and sequenced. A first-round RT-PCR used HTBI primers, followed by a second-round multiplex PCR. TCRdb re-called the multiplex PCR reads through MiXCR, storing one row per CDR3 protein. The data hold more than 150,000 distinct CDR3 sequences, with roughly two fifths observed a single time. As diagnostic evidence, clinical symptoms, serum thyroxine, TRAb, thyroid ultrasound and orbital computed tomography were relied upon. Many counts were recorded for this clonotype. Its antigen remains unidentified.

The receptor comes from a woman in her thirties or forties with Graves' ophthalmopathy. Source material: peripheral blood. This chain uses TRBV20-1 with TRBJ2-5, with D perhaps TRBD1 (6 bases). The CDR3 reads CSARDVLGGWETQYF. The CDR3 DNA sequence: TGCAGTGCTAGAGACGTCTTAGGGGGTTGGGAGACCCAGTACTTC.